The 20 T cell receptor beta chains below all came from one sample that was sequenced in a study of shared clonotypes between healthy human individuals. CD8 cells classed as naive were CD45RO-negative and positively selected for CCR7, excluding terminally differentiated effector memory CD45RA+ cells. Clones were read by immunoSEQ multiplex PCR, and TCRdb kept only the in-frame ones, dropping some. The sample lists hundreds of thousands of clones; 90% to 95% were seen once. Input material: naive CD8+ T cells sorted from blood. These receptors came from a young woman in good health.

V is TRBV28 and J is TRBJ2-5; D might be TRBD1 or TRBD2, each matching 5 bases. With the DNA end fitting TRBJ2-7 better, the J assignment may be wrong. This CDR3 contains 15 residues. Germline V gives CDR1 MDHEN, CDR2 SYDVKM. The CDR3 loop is CASSAGTLLPYEQYF. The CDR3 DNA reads TGTGCCAGCAGTGCCGGGACCTTACTTCCCTACGAGCAGTACTTC.

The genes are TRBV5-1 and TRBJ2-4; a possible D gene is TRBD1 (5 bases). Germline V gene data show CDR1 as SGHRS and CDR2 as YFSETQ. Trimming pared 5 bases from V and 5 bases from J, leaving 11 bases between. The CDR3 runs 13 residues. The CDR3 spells CASRNPTENIQYF. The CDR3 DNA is TGCGCCAGCAGGAACCCGACAGAAAACATTCAGTACTTC. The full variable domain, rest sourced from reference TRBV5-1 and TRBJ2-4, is KAGVTQTPRYLIKTRGQQVTLSCSPISGHRSVSWYQQTPGQGLQFLFEYFSETQRNKGNFPGRFSGRQFSNSRSEMNVSTLELGDSALYLCASRNPTENIQYFGAGTRLSVL.

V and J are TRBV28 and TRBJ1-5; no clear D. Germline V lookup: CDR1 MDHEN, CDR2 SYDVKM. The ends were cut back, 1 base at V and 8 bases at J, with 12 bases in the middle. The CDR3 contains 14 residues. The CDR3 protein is CASSLLRGGEPQHF. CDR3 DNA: TGTGCCAGCAGTTTATTACGGGGAGGTGAGCCCCAGCATTTT.

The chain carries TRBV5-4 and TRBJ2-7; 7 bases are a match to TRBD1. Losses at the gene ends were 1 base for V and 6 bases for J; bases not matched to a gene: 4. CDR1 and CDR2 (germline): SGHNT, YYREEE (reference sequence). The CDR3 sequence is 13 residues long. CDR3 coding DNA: TGTGCCAGCAGCTTGTCGGCAGGGGGCGAGCAGTACTTC. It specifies CASSLSAGGEQYF.

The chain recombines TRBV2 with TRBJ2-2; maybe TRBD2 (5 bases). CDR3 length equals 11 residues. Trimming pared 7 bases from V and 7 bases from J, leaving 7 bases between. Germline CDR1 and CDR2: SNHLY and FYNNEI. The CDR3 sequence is CASTGGGELFF. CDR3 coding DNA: TGTGCCAGCACCGGAGGCGGGGAGCTGTTTTTT.

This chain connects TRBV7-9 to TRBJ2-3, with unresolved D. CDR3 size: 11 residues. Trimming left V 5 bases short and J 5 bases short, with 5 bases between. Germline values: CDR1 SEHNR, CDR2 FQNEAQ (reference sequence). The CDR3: CASSPRDTQYF. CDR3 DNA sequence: TGTGCCAGCAGCCCCCGAGATACGCAGTATTTT.

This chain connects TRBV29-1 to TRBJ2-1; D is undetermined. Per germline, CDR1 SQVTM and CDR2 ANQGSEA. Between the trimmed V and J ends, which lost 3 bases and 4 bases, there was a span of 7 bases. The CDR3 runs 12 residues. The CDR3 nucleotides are TGCAGCGTTGAGGCAGTTTACAATGAGCAGTTCTTC. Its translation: CSVEAVYNEQFF.

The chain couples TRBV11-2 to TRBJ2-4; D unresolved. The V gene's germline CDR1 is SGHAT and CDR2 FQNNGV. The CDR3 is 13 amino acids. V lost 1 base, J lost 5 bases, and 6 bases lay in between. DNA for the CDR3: TGTGCCAGCAGCTTAGTCCCGGAAAACATTCAGTACTTC. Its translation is CASSLVPENIQYF. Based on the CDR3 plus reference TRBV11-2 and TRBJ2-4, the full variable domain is EAGVAQSPRYKIIEKRQSVAFWCNPISGHATLYWYQQILGQGPKLLIQFQNNGVVDDSQLPKDRFSAERLKGVDSTLKIQPAKLEDSAVYLCASSLVPENIQYFGAGTRLSVL.

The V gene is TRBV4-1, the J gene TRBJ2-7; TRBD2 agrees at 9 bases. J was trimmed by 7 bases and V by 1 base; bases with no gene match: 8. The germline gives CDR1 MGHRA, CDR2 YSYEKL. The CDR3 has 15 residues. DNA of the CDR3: TGCGCCAGCAGCCAAGGAGCGGGAGGCGCCTGGGAGCAGTACTTC. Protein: CASSQGAGGAWEQYF.

The CDR3 region has the DNA TGTGCCAGTAGTATTGGGGTCCAGACAGGGGCACAGTACAATGAGCAGTTCTTC. Encoded protein: CASSIGVQTGAQYNEQFF. The chain recombines TRBV19 with TRBJ2-1; 8 nucleotides match TRBD1. Per the germline V gene, CDR1 is LNHDA and CDR2 is SQIVND (reference sequence). The CDR3 covers 18 residues. V lost 3 bases to trimming and J lost 4 bases; unmatched junction nucleotides: 14.

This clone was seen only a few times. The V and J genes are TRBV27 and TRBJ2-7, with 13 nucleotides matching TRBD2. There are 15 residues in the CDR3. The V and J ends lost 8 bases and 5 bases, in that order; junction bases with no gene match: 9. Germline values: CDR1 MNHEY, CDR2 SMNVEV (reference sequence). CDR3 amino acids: CASRTSGSLYNEQYF. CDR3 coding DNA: TGTGCCAGCCGGACTAGCGGGAGTTTATATAACGAGCAGTACTTC.

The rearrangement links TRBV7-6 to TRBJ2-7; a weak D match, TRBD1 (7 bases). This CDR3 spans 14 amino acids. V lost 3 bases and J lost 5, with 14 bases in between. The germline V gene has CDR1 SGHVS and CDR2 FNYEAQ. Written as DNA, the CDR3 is TGTGCCAGCAGCTTTTTTGGAGGGGGCGACGAGCAGTACTTC. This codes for CASSFFGGGDEQYF.

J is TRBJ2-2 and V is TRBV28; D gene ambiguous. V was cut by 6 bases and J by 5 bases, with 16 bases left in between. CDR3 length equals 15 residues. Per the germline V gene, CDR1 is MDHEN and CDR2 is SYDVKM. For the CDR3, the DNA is TGTGCCAGCAGCCCCCTAATTGGGGATACCGGGGAGCTGTTTTTT. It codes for CASSPLIGDTGELFF.

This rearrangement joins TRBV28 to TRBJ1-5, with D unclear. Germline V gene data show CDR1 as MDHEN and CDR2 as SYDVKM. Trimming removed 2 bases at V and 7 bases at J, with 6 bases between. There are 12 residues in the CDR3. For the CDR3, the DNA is TGTGCCAGCAGTTTAGATGGGCAGCCCCAGCATTTT. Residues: CASSLDGQPQHF.

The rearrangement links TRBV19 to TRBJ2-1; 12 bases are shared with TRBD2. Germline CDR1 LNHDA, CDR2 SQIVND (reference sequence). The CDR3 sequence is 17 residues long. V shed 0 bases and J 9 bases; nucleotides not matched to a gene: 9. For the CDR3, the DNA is TGTGCCAGTAGTATAGATCTTGAGACTAGCGGGAGTTTTGAGCAGTTCTTC. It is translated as CASSIDLETSGSFEQFF.

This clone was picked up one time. CDR3 protein: CASSSGTGNTIYF. In DNA, the CDR3 is TGCGCCAGCAGCTCCGGGACGGGAAACACCATATATTTT. This chain connects TRBV5-1 to TRBJ1-3; possibly TRBD1 for D (5 bases). V lost 3 bases to trimming and J lost 4 bases, with 8 bases between them. The CDR3 is 13 residues long. Germline V lookup: CDR1 SGHRS, CDR2 YFSETQ.

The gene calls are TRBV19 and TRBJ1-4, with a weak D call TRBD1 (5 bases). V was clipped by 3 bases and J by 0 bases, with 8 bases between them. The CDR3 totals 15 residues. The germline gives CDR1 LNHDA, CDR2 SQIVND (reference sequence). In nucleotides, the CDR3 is TGTGCCAGTAGTATCGGGGCAACAACTAATGAAAAACTGTTTTTT. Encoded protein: CASSIGATTNEKLFF.

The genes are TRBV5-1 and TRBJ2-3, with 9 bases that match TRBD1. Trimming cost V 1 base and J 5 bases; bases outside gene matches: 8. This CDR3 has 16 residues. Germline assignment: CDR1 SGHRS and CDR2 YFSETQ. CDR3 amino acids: CASSLFRDRAQDTQYF. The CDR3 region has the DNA TGCGCCAGCAGCTTGTTCCGGGACAGGGCCCAAGATACGCAGTATTTT.

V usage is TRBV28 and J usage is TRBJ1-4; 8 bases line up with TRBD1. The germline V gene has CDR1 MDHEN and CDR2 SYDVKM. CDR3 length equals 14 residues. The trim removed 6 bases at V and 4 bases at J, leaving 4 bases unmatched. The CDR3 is CASRQGAGNEKLFF. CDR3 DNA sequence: TGTGCCAGCAGGCAGGGGGCGGGTAATGAAAAACTGTTTTTT.

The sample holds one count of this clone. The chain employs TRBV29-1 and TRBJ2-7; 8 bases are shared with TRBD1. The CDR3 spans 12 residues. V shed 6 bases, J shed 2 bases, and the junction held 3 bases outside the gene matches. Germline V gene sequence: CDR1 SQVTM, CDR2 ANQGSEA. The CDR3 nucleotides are TGCAGCGTCCGACAGGGGCCCTACGAGCAGTACTTC. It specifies CSVRQGPYEQYF.